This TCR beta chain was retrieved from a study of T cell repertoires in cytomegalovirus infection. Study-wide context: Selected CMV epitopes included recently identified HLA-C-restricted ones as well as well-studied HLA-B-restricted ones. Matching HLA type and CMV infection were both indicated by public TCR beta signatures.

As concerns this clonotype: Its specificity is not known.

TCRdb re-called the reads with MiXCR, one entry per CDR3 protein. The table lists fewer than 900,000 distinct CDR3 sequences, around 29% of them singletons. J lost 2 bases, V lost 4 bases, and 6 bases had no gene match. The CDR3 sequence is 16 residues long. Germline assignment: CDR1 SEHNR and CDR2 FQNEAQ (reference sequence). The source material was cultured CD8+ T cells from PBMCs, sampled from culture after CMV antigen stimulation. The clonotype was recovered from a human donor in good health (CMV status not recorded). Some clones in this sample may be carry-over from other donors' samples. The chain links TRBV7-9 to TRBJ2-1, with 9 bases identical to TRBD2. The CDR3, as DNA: TGTGCCAGCAGCTCTAGACTAGCGGTTACCTACAATGAGCAGTTCTTC. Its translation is CASSSRLAVTYNEQFF.